This entry lists 28 T cell receptor beta chains sequenced from one sample in a study of cytomegalovirus exposure and HLA in healthy donors. Clones were sequenced by immunoSEQ multiplex PCR, and TCRdb holds only the in-frame ones, with some missing. This sample has 150,000 to 180,000 clones, with 80% to 90% found just once. Sequenced sample: PBMCs. The receptors shown here come from a man aged 18 to 30 in good health and CMV-seropositive.

This chain uses TRBV9 with TRBJ2-1, with 12 bases identical to TRBD2. This CDR3 has 17 amino acids. In germline, CDR1 is SGDLS, CDR2 YYNGEE. V dropped 0 bases and J dropped 4; count of bases not matched to a gene: 5. The CDR3 spells CASSVAPGLAGYNEQFF. The CDR3 region has the DNA TGTGCCAGCAGCGTAGCCCCGGGACTAGCGGGTTACAATGAGCAGTTCTTC.

This clone occurred a few times. V gene TRBV2 combines with J gene TRBJ1-2; a weak D match, TRBD1 (5 bases). Germline CDR1 and CDR2: SNHLY and FYNNEI. This CDR3 has 14 amino acids. V was shortened by 9 bases and J by 2 bases, with 16 bases between the two germline ends. This CDR3 reads CASGGDSPNYGYTF. The CDR3 DNA follows: TGTGCCAGTGGGGGGGATTCACCAAACTATGGCTACACCTTC.

The rearrangement joins TRBV30 to TRBJ1-3; D is uncertain. Trimming removed 4 bases at V and 0 bases at J, with 13 bases between. The CDR3 length is 15 residues. Germline V CDR1 and CDR2: GTSNPN, SVGIG (reference sequence). The CDR3 spells CAWTQVAPSGNTIYF. The CDR3 region has the DNA TGTGCCTGGACCCAGGTAGCGCCCTCTGGAAACACCATATATTTT.

For this clone: The same CDR3 arises from other DNA sequences in this sample as well. V gene TRBV29-1 combines with J gene TRBJ2-1; 11 bases are shared with TRBD2. The CDR3 sequence is 13 residues long. V dropped 4 bases and J dropped 5; count of bases not matched to a gene: 1. Germline V lookup: CDR1 SQVTM, CDR2 ANQGSEA. CDR3 sequence reads: CSVVGLADNEQFF. The CDR3 DNA reads as TGCAGCGTTGTGGGACTAGCGGACAATGAGCAGTTCTTC.

The V call is TRBV12-5, the J call TRBJ2-1; D is uncertain. The V end lost 2 bases, the J end lost 8 bases, and 7 bases lay between the germline ends. There are 12 residues in the CDR3. CDR1 is LGHNT, CDR2 FRNRAP, per germline. The CDR3 loop reads CASGLLTYEQFF. Here the CDR3 DNA reads TGTGCTAGTGGTTTGCTAACCTATGAGCAGTTCTTC.

The chain uses TRBV5-1 and TRBJ2-1; 7 nucleotides align to TRBD1. With 4 bases clipped from V and 5 bases from J, the junction kept 3 bases outside the gene matches. The V gene's germline CDR1 is SGHRS and CDR2 YFSETQ. The length of the CDR3 is 13 residues. The CDR3, as DNA: TGCGCCAGCAGCAATACAGGGGACAATGAGCAGTTCTTC. The encoded protein is CASSNTGDNEQFF.

The chain joins TRBV29-1 to TRBJ2-1, with 14 positions matching TRBD2. The V gene end was trimmed by 7 bases and the J gene end by 12 bases; junction bases not matched to a gene: 8. CDR1 is SQVTM and CDR2 is ANQGSEA in the germline V gene. CDR3 length equals 13 residues. The CDR3: CSARLAGGPWQFF. In DNA form, the CDR3 reads TGCAGCGCCCGACTAGCGGGAGGGCCTTGGCAGTTCTTC.

Concerning this clone: Other DNA sequences from this sample encode an identical CDR3 as well. This chain joins TRBV6-5 and TRBJ2-2, with a possible D match to TRBD1 (5 bases). Germline-derived CDR1 and CDR2 are MNHEY and SVGAGI. The V end was cut by 7 bases, the J end by 3 bases, with 6 bases between. This CDR3 is 12 amino acids long. CDR3 in amino acids: CASKGDTGELFF. The CDR3 DNA reads as TGTGCCAGCAAAGGGGACACCGGGGAGCTGTTTTTT.

The chain recombines TRBV6-5 with TRBJ1-5; no clear D gene. Per germline, CDR1 MNHEY and CDR2 SVGAGI. The length of the CDR3 is 15 residues. Trimming cost V 2 bases and J 0 bases, with 8 bases left between them. CDR3: CASSYSRDSNQPQHF. CDR3 sequence (DNA): TGTGCCAGCAGTTACAGCCGGGATAGCAATCAGCCCCAGCATTTT.

The J gene is TRBJ2-3, the V gene TRBV15; D perhaps matches TRBD1 (5 bases). From germline, CDR1 is LNHNV and CDR2 YYDKDF (reference sequence). The CDR3 totals 15 residues. Trimming cost V 4 bases and J 0 bases, with 11 bases left between them. The CDR3 DNA is TGTGCCACCAGCAACCGACAGTCCAGCACAGATACGCAGTATTTT. This translates into CATSNRQSSTDTQYF.

The chain carries TRBV2 and TRBJ1-2; 9 positions match TRBD1. The ends lost 6 bases at V and 6 bases at J; junction bases unmatched: 5. CDR1 is SNHLY and CDR2 is FYNNEI in the germline V gene. This CDR3 has 13 residues. The CDR3 region has the DNA TGTGCCAGCAGGTACAGGGGGCTTAATGGCTACACCTTC. Its protein is CASRYRGLNGYTF. Variable domain in full (rest from reference TRBV2 and TRBJ1-2): EPEVTQTPSHQVTQMGQEVILRCVPISNHLYFYWYRQILGQKVEFLVSFYNNEISEKSEIFDDQFSVERPDGSNFTLKIRSTKLEDSAMYFCASRYRGLNGYTFGSGTRLTVV.

In its sample, this clone was seen a few times. The chain employs TRBV7-6 and TRBJ1-1; 8 bases are shared with TRBD1. The CDR3 is made up of 14 amino acids. Germline CDR1 is SGHVS and CDR2 is FNYEAQ. V was pared by 4 bases and J by 1 base, with 2 bases of the junction left unmatched. DNA of the CDR3: TGTGCCAGCAGCTCCGGACAGGGGAACACTGAAGCTTTCTTT. Translation: CASSSGQGNTEAFF.

V is TRBV5-1 and J is TRBJ2-7; 8 bases align to TRBD1. CDR1 and CDR2 from the germline V gene are SGHRS and YFSETQ. The V gene end was trimmed by 4 bases and the J gene end by 2 bases; junction bases not matched to a gene: 5. The CDR3 contains 14 residues. The CDR3 DNA is TGCGCCAGCAGCGCGGGACAGGCCGCCTACGAGCAGTACTTC. Its translation: CASSAGQAAYEQYF.

V is TRBV5-6 and J is TRBJ2-5; 9 nucleotides line up with TRBD2. CDR1 is SGHDT, CDR2 YYEEEE, per germline. Trimming at V came to 4 bases and at J to 0 bases, leaving 7 bases not matched to a gene. This CDR3 contains 16 residues. The CDR3 nucleotides read TGTGCCAGCAGCCCTCGACTAGCGGCCGACCAAGAGACCCAGTACTTC. It specifies CASSPRLAADQETQYF.

The chain carries TRBV25-1 and TRBJ1-5; tentative D call: TRBD1 (5 bases). Germline values: CDR1 MGHDK, CDR2 SYGVNS. V was shortened by 4 bases and J by 4 bases, with 11 bases between the two germline ends. This CDR3 spans 14 amino acids. DNA of the CDR3: TGTGCCAGCAGTGCCCGACAGTCAAATCAGCCCCAGCATTTT. Translated, it gives CASSARQSNQPQHF.

V is TRBV5-1 and J is TRBJ2-3; D is possibly TRBD2 (6 bases). V was trimmed by 0 bases and J by 0 bases, leaving 11 bases between them. Per the germline V gene, CDR1 is SGHRS and CDR2 is YFSETQ. The CDR3 has 16 amino acids. The CDR3 DNA sequence: TGCGCCAGCAGCTTGGTTGCGGGGCTTAGCACAGATACGCAGTATTTT. Translation: CASSLVAGLSTDTQYF.

The V call is TRBV19, the J call TRBJ2-1; 9 bases agree with TRBD1. The CDR3 runs to 14 residues. V trimming: 9 bases; J trimming: 3 bases; junction bases outside the gene matches: 6. Germline V gene lookup returns CDR1 LNHDA and CDR2 SQIVND (reference sequence). The CDR3 sequence: CASGDREGYNEQFF. The CDR3 DNA reads TGTGCCAGCGGGGACAGGGAAGGCTACAATGAGCAGTTCTTC.

The V call is TRBV6-5, the J call TRBJ2-1, with TRBD1 identical over 10 bases. The trim removed 2 bases at V and 7 bases at J, leaving 2 bases unmatched. There are 14 residues in the CDR3. The V gene's germline CDR1 is MNHEY and CDR2 SVGAGI. The chain's CDR3 is CASSYDRGQNEQFF. CDR3 nucleotides: TGTGCCAGCAGTTACGACAGGGGGCAGAATGAGCAGTTCTTC.

This sequence joins TRBV5-8 and TRBJ2-3; 9 nucleotides match TRBD1. The CDR3 is made up of 15 amino acids. V was clipped by 5 bases and J by 3 bases; unmatched bases: 7. Germline CDR1 SGHTS, CDR2 YDEGEE. The chain's CDR3 is CASSITGTGTDTQYF. DNA for the CDR3: TGTGCCAGCAGTATAACAGGGACAGGGACAGATACGCAGTATTTT.

The chain links TRBV7-6 to TRBJ2-7; TRBD2 matches at 8 bases. CDR1 SGHVS and CDR2 FNYEAQ come from the germline V gene. V shed 6 bases and J 3 bases; nucleotides not matched to a gene: 7. There are 14 residues in the CDR3. In DNA, the CDR3 is TGTGCCAGCAGTCCGGGGACTAGGGGCTACGAGCAGTACTTC. Protein product: CASSPGTRGYEQYF.

The J gene is TRBJ1-1, the V gene TRBV6-6; 7 positions agree with TRBD1. The CDR3 has 15 amino acids. CDR1 and CDR2 from the germline V gene are MNHNY and SVGAGI (reference sequence). After removal of 7 bases from V and 4 bases from J, the junction contained 12 bases not matched to a gene. The CDR3 reads CASTRTTGQVTEAFF. For the CDR3, the DNA is TGTGCCAGCACCCGAACGACAGGGCAGGTCACTGAAGCTTTCTTT.

The chain carries TRBV7-3 and TRBJ1-1; possible D gene TRBD1, 6 bases. Germline-derived CDR1 and CDR2 are SGHTA and FQGTGA. V was pared by 5 bases and J by 4 bases, with 11 bases between. The CDR3 has 13 residues. The CDR3 sequence: CASSPNRVTEAFF. The DNA for the CDR3 is TGTGCCAGCAGCCCGAACAGGGTCACTGAAGCTTTCTTT.

This chain uses TRBV11-3 with TRBJ2-1; 9 nucleotides match TRBD2. With V trimmed by 1 base and J by 3 bases, 1 base remained unmatched. This CDR3 has 15 residues. Germline CDR1 SGHNT, CDR2 YENEEA. CDR3 sequence: CASSLGRGGYNEQFF. CDR3 bases: TGTGCCAGCAGCTTAGGGCGGGGGGGCTACAATGAGCAGTTCTTC.

This clone was detected once. The chain uses TRBV6-1 and TRBJ1-2; 10 bases agree with TRBD1. Germline V gene lookup returns CDR1 MNHNS and CDR2 SASEGT. CDR3 size: 14 residues. Trimming removed 10 bases from V and 8 bases from J; junction bases left unmatched: 13. CDR3: CATHGMDRGLGYTF. As DNA, the CDR3 is TGTGCCACCCACGGGATGGACAGGGGGTTAGGCTACACCTTC.

This rearrangement joins TRBV5-4 to TRBJ1-2; TRBD1 might be the D (6 bases). CDR3 size: 15 residues. The germline gives CDR1 SGHNT, CDR2 YYREEE (reference sequence). V shed 4 bases and J shed 6 bases, with 19 bases lying between them. The chain's CDR3 is CASSPGGGGNNGYTF. For the CDR3, the DNA is TGTGCCAGCAGCCCGGGGGGCGGGGGCAATAATGGCTACACCTTC.

V and J are TRBV6-5 and TRBJ2-5; TRBD2 matches at 9 bases. Unmatched junction bases numbered 10, after V lost 4 bases and J lost 4 bases. The CDR3 runs 16 residues. Germline CDR1 and CDR2: MNHEY and SVGAGI. The CDR3 DNA follows: TGTGCCAGCAGTTGGGGGGAGGTAGCGGGGGCAGAGACCCAGTACTTC. Translation gives CASSWGEVAGAETQYF.

There are a few counts of this clone. The V call is TRBV6-5, the J call TRBJ2-3, with TRBD2 identical over 8 bases. V gave up 7 bases and J gave up 2 bases; unmatched junction bases: 8. Germline V CDR1 and CDR2: MNHEY, SVGAGI. The length of the CDR3 is 15 residues. The CDR3 reads CASTPDGRDTDTQYF. CDR3 bases: TGTGCCAGCACCCCCGACGGGAGGGACACAGATACGCAGTATTTT.

The chain recombines TRBV5-1 with TRBJ1-2; D gene uncertain. Trimming left V 3 bases short and J 2 bases short, with 8 bases between. From germline, CDR1 is SGHRS and CDR2 YFSETQ. The CDR3 contains 13 residues. CDR3 sequence reads: CASSYTENYGYTF. The CDR3 DNA follows: TGCGCCAGCAGCTATACGGAGAACTATGGCTACACCTTC. Supplemented by reference TRBV5-1 and TRBJ1-2, the full variable domain reads KAGVTQTPRYLIKTRGQQVTLSCSPISGHRSVSWYQQTPGQGLQFLFEYFSETQRNKGNFPGRFSGRQFSNSRSEMNVSTLELGDSALYLCASSYTENYGYTFGSGTRLTVV.